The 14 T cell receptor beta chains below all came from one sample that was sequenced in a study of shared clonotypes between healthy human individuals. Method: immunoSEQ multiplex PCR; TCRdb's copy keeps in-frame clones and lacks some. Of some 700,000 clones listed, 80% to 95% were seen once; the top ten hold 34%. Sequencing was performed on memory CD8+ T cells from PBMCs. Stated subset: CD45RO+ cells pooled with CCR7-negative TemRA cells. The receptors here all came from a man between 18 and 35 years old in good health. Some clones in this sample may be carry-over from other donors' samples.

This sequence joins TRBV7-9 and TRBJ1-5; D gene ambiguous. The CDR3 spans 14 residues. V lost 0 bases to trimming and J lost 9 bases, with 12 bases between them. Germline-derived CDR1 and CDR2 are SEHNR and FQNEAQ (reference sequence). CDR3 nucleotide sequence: TGTGCCAGCAGCTTAGCTTTCTTGGGCTCGCCCCAGCATTTT. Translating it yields CASSLAFLGSPQHF.

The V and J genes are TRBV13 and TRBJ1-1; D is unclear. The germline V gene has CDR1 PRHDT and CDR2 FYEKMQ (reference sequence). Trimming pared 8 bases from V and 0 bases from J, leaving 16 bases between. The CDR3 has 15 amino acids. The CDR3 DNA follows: TGTGCCAGCGGCCTCTTGGTTGGCCTGAACACTGAAGCTTTCTTT. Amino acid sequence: CASGLLVGLNTEAFF.

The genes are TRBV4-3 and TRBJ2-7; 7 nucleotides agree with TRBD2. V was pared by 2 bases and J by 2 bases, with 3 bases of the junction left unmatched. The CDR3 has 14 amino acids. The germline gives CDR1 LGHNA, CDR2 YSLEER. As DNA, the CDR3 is TGCGCCAGCAGCCAATGGCGGGGGACCTACGAGCAGTACTTC. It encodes CASSQWRGTYEQYF.

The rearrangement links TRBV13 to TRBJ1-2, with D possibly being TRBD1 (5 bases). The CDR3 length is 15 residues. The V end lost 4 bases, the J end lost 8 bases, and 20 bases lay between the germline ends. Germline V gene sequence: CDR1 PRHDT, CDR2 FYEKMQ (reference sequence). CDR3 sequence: CASSSRRDLNRGYTF. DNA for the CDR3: TGTGCCAGCAGCTCCCGCAGGGATTTAAACAGGGGCTACACCTTC.

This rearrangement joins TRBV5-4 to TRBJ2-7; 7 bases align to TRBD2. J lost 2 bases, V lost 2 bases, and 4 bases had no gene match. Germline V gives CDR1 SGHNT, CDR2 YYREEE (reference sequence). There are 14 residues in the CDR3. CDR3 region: CASSFGGRAYEQYF. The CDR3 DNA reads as TGTGCCAGCAGCTTTGGCGGGAGAGCCTACGAGCAGTACTTC.

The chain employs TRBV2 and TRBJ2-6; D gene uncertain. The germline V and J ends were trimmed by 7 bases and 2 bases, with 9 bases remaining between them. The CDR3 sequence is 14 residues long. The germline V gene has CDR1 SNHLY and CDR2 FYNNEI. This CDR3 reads CASIGRTGANVLTF. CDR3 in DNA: TGTGCCAGCATCGGCCGAACTGGGGCCAACGTCCTGACTTTC.

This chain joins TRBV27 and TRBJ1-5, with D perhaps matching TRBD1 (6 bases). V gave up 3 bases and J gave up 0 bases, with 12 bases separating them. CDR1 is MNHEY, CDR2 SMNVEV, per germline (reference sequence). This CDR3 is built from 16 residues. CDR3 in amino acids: CASSLTGPYSNQPQHF. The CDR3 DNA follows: TGTGCCAGCAGTTTGACAGGACCATATAGCAATCAGCCCCAGCATTTT.

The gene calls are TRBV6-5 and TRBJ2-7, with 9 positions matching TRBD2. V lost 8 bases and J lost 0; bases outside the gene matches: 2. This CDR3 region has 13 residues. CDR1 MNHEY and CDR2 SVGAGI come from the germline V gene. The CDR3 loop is CASASGNSYEQYF. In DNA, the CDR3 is TGTGCCAGCGCTAGCGGGAACTCCTACGAGCAGTACTTC.

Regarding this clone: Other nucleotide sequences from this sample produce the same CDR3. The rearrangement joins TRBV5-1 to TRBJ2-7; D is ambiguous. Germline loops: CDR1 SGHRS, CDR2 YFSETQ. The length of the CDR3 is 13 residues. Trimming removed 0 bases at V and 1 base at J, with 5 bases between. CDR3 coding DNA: TGCGCCAGCAGCTTGGAAGGGTCCTACGAGCAGTACTTC. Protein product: CASSLEGSYEQYF.

CDR3 sequence (DNA): TGCGCCAGCACTACCCCAGGACTAGCGGGAGGGAACACCGGGGAGCTGTTTTTT. Residues: CASTTPGLAGGNTGELFF. The chain links TRBV4-1 to TRBJ2-2, with 14 bases identical to TRBD2. CDR3 length equals 18 residues. The V segment lost 7 bases and the J segment 1 base; nucleotides outside the gene matches: 8. Per germline, CDR1 MGHRA and CDR2 YSYEKL.

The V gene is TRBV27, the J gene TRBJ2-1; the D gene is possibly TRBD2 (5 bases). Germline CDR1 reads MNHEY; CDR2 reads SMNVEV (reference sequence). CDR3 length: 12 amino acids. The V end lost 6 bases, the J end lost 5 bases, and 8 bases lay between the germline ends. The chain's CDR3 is CASSTLDNEQFF. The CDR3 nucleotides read TGTGCCAGCAGCACACTAGACAATGAGCAGTTCTTC.

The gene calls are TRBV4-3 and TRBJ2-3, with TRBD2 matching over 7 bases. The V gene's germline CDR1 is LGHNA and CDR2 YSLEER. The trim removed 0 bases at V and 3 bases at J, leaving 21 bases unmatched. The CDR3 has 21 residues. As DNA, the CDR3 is TGCGCCAGCAGCCAAGATTTCGCGGAGGAGGCTAGCGGAGGAGGGACAGATACGCAGTATTTT. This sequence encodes CASSQDFAEEASGGGTDTQYF.

CDR3 coding DNA: TGTGCCACATCCCGGGACAGCCGCTACAATGAGCAGTTCTTC. This translates into CATSRDSRYNEQFF. The rearrangement links TRBV2 to TRBJ2-1; 7 nucleotides match TRBD1. V lost 10 bases and J lost 3; bases outside the gene matches: 9. The CDR3 spans 14 residues. CDR1 is SNHLY, CDR2 FYNNEI, per germline.

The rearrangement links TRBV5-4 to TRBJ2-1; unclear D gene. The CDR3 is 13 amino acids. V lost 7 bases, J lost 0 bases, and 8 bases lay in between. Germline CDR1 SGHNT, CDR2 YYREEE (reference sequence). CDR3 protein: CASGVSSYNEQFF. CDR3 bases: TGTGCCAGCGGGGTGAGCTCCTACAATGAGCAGTTCTTC.